Included here is one T cell receptor (beta chain) sequence, with context. Its antigen specificity is not known. At one end, the junction sequence differs from germline, possibly due to a read error. The same CDR3 also results from other DNA sequences found in this sample. These data belong to a study of cytomegalovirus exposure and HLA in healthy donors (dated 2017 in TCRdb). A note on the overall study: In an earlier analysis of about 560 of the donors, about 260 Gb of sequence data and 120 million or so unique TCR beta sequences from about 180 million T cells were reported. Along with the approximately 650-subject first cohort, a separate validation cohort of over 90 different subjects was used. The study profiled the T cell repertoires of more than 500 subjects by immunosequencing and related them to cytomegalovirus serostatus. A handful of DR-DQ haplotypes were handled as single units for association and clustering because linkage in the cohort was strong. All discovery cohort repertoires had been generated on a single sequencing platform. To study patterns of TCR occurrence, a later analysis re-analyzed previously published TCR beta repertoires from around 670 donors and added high-resolution HLA genotyping. The study aimed to test whether signatures of past pathogen exposure could be identified by cataloging public T cell receptors. Among roughly 400 genotyped donors of the cohort, an average of roughly 240,000 unique TCR beta nucleotide sequences were sequenced per donor, about a sixth of them non-productive. An early release covering 500 to 750 HLA-typed donors comprised 250 to 350 gigabases of sequencing data and around 80 million unique TCR sequences. An earlier analysis of about 620 of the donors applied high-throughput TCR beta sequencing to assess whether each TCR beta V gene segment acted as functional or pseudogenic. The genetic ancestry cluster associated with self-reported Caucasian donors included 65% to 90% of the 300 to 450 genotyped donors. Rather than using new phenotypic data, the later analysis identified candidate immune exposures from TCR beta sequences and from how often those sequences occurred across donors. The study combined high-throughput TCR immunosequencing, statistical association of individual TCRs with disease status, and machine learning to predict cytomegalovirus infection status. The number of typed donors differed by locus: about 629-630 for A, B, C, DRB1 and DQB1; some 500 for DQA1; 606 for DPA1; and around 450 for DPB1. Genome-wide SNP genotypes for about 65% of the 666 donors were used in a later genetic analysis, which treated that subset as a discovery cohort. HLA typing covered class I and class II loci at four-digit resolution. Donor age, sex, ethnicity and CMV serostatus were collected together with the repertoire data.

The germline V gene (reference sequence) yields SGHNT for CDR1 and YYREEE for CDR2. Spanning cysteine to phenylalanine, the CDR3 consists of 15 amino acids. Just CDR3 DNA is preserved here, 45 bases in frame from base 1. The investigation overall reported the following: Correlated functional status among segregating V segments might reflect linkage disequilibrium, but an unknown experimental factor could not be ruled out. An earlier analysis of some 560 of the donors showed that most TCR beta V segments appeared in productive rearrangements either about 87% or about 30% of the time, which broadly matched IMGT annotations. The study gave a list of 150 to 200 TCR beta chains associated with cytomegalovirus. In this cohort, only TCR beta chains were sequenced, and detectable features were limited by the absence of alpha or paired-chain data. When HLA alleles, especially DR and DQ, strongly co-occurred, TCR associations were difficult to assign to individual alleles. In a later analysis, HLA-associated TCR beta chains showed more clonal expansion and lower generation probabilities than non-associated chains that were equally common. In a later genetic analysis, fewer N-insertions in productive TCRs were reported among donors in an Asian-associated ancestry cluster than the approximately 710-donor mean. At a false discovery rate of 0.05, a later analysis linked approximately 18,000 TCR beta sequences to specific HLA alleles. The classifier was reported to diagnose cytomegalovirus status with high specificity and sensitivity in both the original and validation cohorts. Sequencing depth was assumed to be roughly uniform across donors in the presence/absence analyses, though that assumption may not hold. A later analysis found that TCR association rates varied across HLA loci, with DRB1 alleles showing the most associated TCRs and HLA-C alleles the fewest. A later analysis found that most CMV-associated TCR beta chains appeared HLA-restricted, with HLA associations seemingly driven largely by CMV exposure. A few of the identified cytomegalovirus-associated TCR beta chains were confirmed in vitro to be specific for cytomegalovirus antigens. The authors suggested that the approach could potentially be extended to other disease states and immunological phenotypes. Some IMGT-functional V segments, including TRBV6-2 and TRBV6-3, could not be distinguished by the 87-base-pair reads and were therefore excluded. The earlier analysis of approximately 560 of the donors excluded approximately 17 rarely observed V segments, including chromosome 9 orphons, because counts were too low. Most TCR sequences were seen in very few donors, while some public TCRs were found in many individuals. A further reported finding was that TCR beta sequences accurately predicted the HLA-A and HLA-B alleles for most subjects in the first cohort. A cluster of highly shared sequence variants was judged likely to be a technical artifact of the sequencing pipeline. A later genetic analysis associated a missense DCLRE1C variant with V-gene and J-gene trimming of TCR beta chains, and an independent cohort replicated the association. For the cohort, immune exposure information was limited to CMV serostatus. A later analysis reported that several top co-occurrence clusters appeared linked to parvovirus B19, influenza, CMV and Epstein-Barr virus. Because HLA typing was unavailable for some donors at each locus, only the typed subset was used in association tests.

The cohort was made up of approximately 700 healthy bone marrow donors. All cohort members were sampled while nominally healthy, although unrecorded immune exposures were likely present. The donor was CMV seropositive and was included in the group of 250 to 350 seropositive cohort members. A peripheral blood sample was collected from each donor, and TCR beta sequencing was performed on peripheral blood mononuclear cells. The Qiagen DNeasy Blood Extraction Kit was used to extract genomic DNA from the blood cell samples. The library was made by the immunoSEQ multiplex PCR assay. For the multiplex PCR, a mixture combining 60 forward primers for TCR Vbeta segments and 13 reverse primers for TCR Jbeta segments was used. The CDR3 region of rearranged TCR beta genes was amplified from genomic DNA by a multiplex PCR assay. Amplified TCR beta libraries were sequenced as 87-base-pair reads on the Illumina HiSeq System. The authors' analysis ran thus. A later analysis counted 65 million to 90 million unique TCR beta chains across the 650 to 700 repertoires, and about 10 million of these chains were shared by at least two donors. Raw reads were error-corrected and collapsed into unique sequences by a nearest-neighbor algorithm in which closely related sequences were merged to remove PCR and sequencing errors. V, D and J gene segments were assigned by aligning CDR3 sequences to IMGT reference sequences. For a sequence to be retained, a match of at least six nucleotides to both a V gene segment and a J gene segment was required. Rearrangements were classified as productive when the CDR3 lacked stop codons and remained in frame with V and J, and all other rearrangements were classified as non-productive. Following IMGT convention, CDR3 was defined as the stretch from the second conserved V-encoded cysteine to the conserved J-encoded phenylalanine. The earlier analysis of some 540 of the donors excluded any sequence lacking an unambiguous match to a single V gene segment. An earlier analysis of several hundred of the donors classified V segments as functional when productive rearrangements were above 56.7% and as segregating when the standard deviation between donors was above 5%. To diagnose cytomegalovirus status from the catalog of TCR beta chain sequences, a statistical classification framework was built. In a later analysis, V and J genes were assigned by comparing TCR nucleotide sequences against IMGT/GENE-DB human TR gene sequences. Using the TCRdist pipeline, a later analysis assigned CDR3 sequences along with most-parsimonious VDJ recombination scenarios. In a later analysis, each TCR beta chain was defined by its CDR3 amino acid sequence together with its V-gene family, and reads without a unique V-gene family were excluded. A later analysis removed 450 to 600 highly shared, low-generation-probability nucleotide sequences to deal with suspected cross-contamination and a sequencing artifact. A later analysis calculated a clonal expansion index for each public chain from normalized within-repertoire ranks of inferred template counts. A later analysis computed generation probabilities with a VDJ recombination model fitted to out-of-frame rearrangements, and checked the results against IGoR. In a later analysis, TCR-TCR, TCR-HLA and TCR-CMV co-occurrence was scored with hypergeometric tests, and a repertoire-size bias correction was applied to TCR pairs. A later analysis estimated false discovery rates by permuting HLA or CMV assignments 20 times. In a later analysis, co-occurring TCRs were grouped using DBSCAN, with TCRdist sequence similarity added in when clustering inside HLA-allele-positive subsets. Co-occurrence clustering excluded repertoires with fewer than 30,000 or more than 120,000 public chains, plus five with anomalous nucleotide sharing. TCRdb took this table from immuneACCESS and kept in-frame rearrangements with V and J called. Such tables lack part of the clones; where checked against another copy, unresolved V genes explain under half of the gap, and the rest is unexplained. V, J and clone size are those of that table, while D and trimming were read from the DNA. The sample profile shows some 130,000 clones; around 77% of them were found once. Roughly 4.2% of the sample is held by the ten biggest clonotypes.

This receptor chain uses TRBV5-4 and TRBJ1-1, with 9 junctional bases fitting TRBD1. The sequence derives from a male donor in good health and CMV-seropositive. The sample consisted of PBMCs. The encoded CDR3 is CASSSTDRGNTEAFF. The DNA is as follows: TGTGCCAGCAGCTCTACCGACAGGGGGAACACTGAGGCTTTCTTT.